This entry lists 18 T cell receptor beta chains sequenced from one sample in a study of T cell repertoires in cytomegalovirus infection (dated by TCRdb to about 2019). The instrument was an Illumina HiSeq 1500. Through fastp at Q25 and MiXCR, TCRdb rebuilt clones from the public reads, retaining in-frame beta chains. Each CDR3 protein gets just one entry, which takes the most common genes and DNA from the rows behind it. This sample gives roughly 760,000 distinct CDR3 sequences in total; 35% to 40% of them show up just once. About 2.8% of the sample belongs to the ten largest clones. Input material: PBMCs. The source of these receptors is a human donor in good health (CMV status not recorded). Some clones in this sample may be carry-over from other donors' samples.

This clonotype came up many times. The chain links TRBV7-8 to TRBJ2-7; a possible D gene is TRBD1 (6 bases). CDR3 length: 14 amino acids. CDR1 and CDR2 (germline): SGHVS, FQNEAQ. Trimming removed 3 bases at V and 2 bases at J, with 11 bases between. This CDR3 is CASSFRGKTYEQYF. CDR3 bases: TGTGCCAGCAGCTTCAGGGGCAAGACCTACGAGCAGTACTTC. Drawing the rest from reference TRBV7-8 and TRBJ2-7, the complete variable domain is GAGVSQSPRYKVAKRGQDVALRCDPISGHVSLFWYQQALGQGPEFLTYFQNEAQLDKSGLPSDRFFAERPEGSVSTLKIQRTQQEDSAVYLCASSFRGKTYEQYFGPGTRLTVT.

This clonotype was detected only a few times. The V and J genes are TRBV30 and TRBJ1-1, with 8 bases lining up with TRBD1. V was pared by 1 base and J by 0 bases, with 4 bases of the junction left unmatched. The CDR3 is 15 amino acids. Germline V CDR1 and CDR2: GTSNPN, SVGIG (reference sequence). CDR3 sequence reads: CAWSGKGQVNTEAFF. The CDR3 nucleotides are TGTGCCTGGAGTGGAAAGGGACAGGTGAACACTGAAGCTTTCTTT.

This clonotype was counted only a few times. This chain uses TRBV11-3 with TRBJ2-1; D unresolved. The CDR3 is made up of 15 amino acids. The germline V gene has CDR1 SGHNT and CDR2 YENEEA. The germline V and J ends were trimmed by 4 bases and 7 bases, with 17 bases remaining between them. CDR3 DNA sequence: TGTGCCAGCAGCTCCTTCCCAGTCGCCCGGAATGAGCAGTTCTTC. It yields the protein CASSSFPVARNEQFF.

The chain employs TRBV29-1 and TRBJ1-1; no clear D. Trimming cost V 1 base and J 3 bases, with 9 bases left between them. The germline V gene has CDR1 SQVTM and CDR2 ANQGSEA. CDR3 length: 13 residues. CDR3 coding DNA: TGCAGCGTTGAAGCCGGCAGCTACACTGAAGCTTTCTTT. This encodes CSVEAGSYTEAFF.

This clonotype was found a few times. The rearrangement joins TRBV27 to TRBJ2-3, with 11 bases lining up with TRBD2. The J segment lost 5 bases and the V segment lost 2 bases, leaving 3 bases of the junction unmatched. The CDR3 has 15 residues. Germline-derived CDR1 and CDR2 are MNHEY and SMNVEV (reference sequence). The DNA of the CDR3 is TGTGCCAGCAGTTTACTAGCGGGAGGCAAAGATACGCAGTATTTT. Protein product: CASSLLAGGKDTQYF.

The chain recombines TRBV7-9 with TRBJ2-5; D remains ambiguous. The CDR3 is 14 amino acids. Trimming removed 4 bases at V and 0 bases at J, with 9 bases between. Per the germline V gene, CDR1 is SEHNR and CDR2 is FQNEAQ (reference sequence). CDR3 sequence: CASSSGIYQETQYF. In DNA, the CDR3 is TGTGCCAGCAGCTCTGGAATTTACCAAGAGACCCAGTACTTC.

The rearrangement links TRBV5-4 to TRBJ1-1, with 8 bases identical to TRBD1. The CDR3 runs to 16 residues. Germline CDR1 reads SGHNT; CDR2 reads YYREEE (reference sequence). Unmatched junction bases numbered 7, after V lost 2 bases and J lost 1 base. DNA of the CDR3: TGTGCCAGCAGCTTCGGACAGGGCGGGGCGAACACTGAAGCTTTCTTT. Translating it yields CASSFGQGGANTEAFF.

This clonotype was observed a handful of times. This sequence may be a read error, since a much larger clone differs from it by one base. The chain combines TRBV28 with TRBJ1-5; the match to TRBD1 covers 7 bases. The junction had 1 base not matched to a gene; V was cut back by 0 bases and J by 5 bases. The germline gives CDR1 MDHEN, CDR2 SYDVKM. The CDR3 extends over 14 amino acids. CDR3 coding DNA: TGTGCCAGCAGTTTATGGACAGGGTATCAGCCCCAGCATTTT. It translates to CASSLWTGYQPQHF. The variable domain in full, with the rest retrieved from reference TRBV28 and TRBJ1-5, is DVKVTQSSRYLVKRTGEKVFLECVQDMDHENMFWYRQDPGLGLRLIYFSYDVKMKEKGDIPEGYSVSREKKERFSLILESASTNQTSMYLCASSLWTGYQPQHFGDGTRLSIL.

This chain uses TRBV11-2 with TRBJ2-1; D remains ambiguous. This CDR3 has 11 residues. CDR1 is SGHAT and CDR2 is FQNNGV in the germline V gene. Trimming took off 8 bases at V and 6 bases at J, with 8 bases between the two ends. CDR3 bases: TGTGCCAGCGGCAGGAGCAATGAGCAGTTCTTC. It encodes CASGRSNEQFF.

This clonotype was seen once. This chain uses TRBV2 with TRBJ1-1; maybe TRBD1 (5 bases). Per germline, CDR1 SNHLY and CDR2 FYNNEI. V gave up 11 bases and J gave up 4 bases, with 20 bases separating them. The CDR3 runs 14 residues. The DNA for the CDR3 is TGTGCCGGGCTCTTCAGGGTAGGGATCACTGAAGCTTTCTTT. Its protein is CAGLFRVGITEAFF.

Turning to this clonotype: A junction boundary mismatches the germline segment, possibly from a read error. The rearrangement links TRBV12-3 or TRBV12-4 to TRBJ1-2; weak D call: TRBD1 (6 bases). The CDR3 spans 12 residues. The CDR3 nucleotides are TGTGCCAGCACGGCAGGGGCCTATGGCTACAACTTC. It encodes CASTAGAYGYNF.

V and J are TRBV7-9 and TRBJ2-1; 8 bases align to TRBD2. Germline V lookup: CDR1 SEHNR, CDR2 FQNEAQ (reference sequence). After removal of 6 bases from V and 4 bases from J, the junction contained 8 bases not matched to a gene. This CDR3 comprises 15 residues. CDR3 sequence: CASRPSGQSYNEQFF. The CDR3 DNA follows: TGTGCCAGCAGACCTAGCGGGCAATCTTACAATGAGCAGTTCTTC.

The chain carries TRBV28 and TRBJ1-2; 7 bases map to TRBD1. Germline trimming cut 3 bases from V and 4 bases from J; bases unmatched to any gene: 5. The V gene's germline CDR1 is MDHEN and CDR2 SYDVKM. The length of the CDR3 is 14 residues. For the CDR3, the DNA is TGTGCCAGCAGTTTCCCCGGGACAGCCTATGGCTACACCTTC. Its protein is CASSFPGTAYGYTF.

V gene TRBV29-1 combines with J gene TRBJ1-2, with D perhaps matching TRBD1 (6 bases). The CDR3 contains 13 residues. Trimming pared 7 bases from V and 3 bases from J, leaving 15 bases between. Germline values: CDR1 SQVTM, CDR2 ANQGSEA. This CDR3 reads CSAGAVLDYGYTF. As DNA, the CDR3 is TGCAGCGCAGGGGCGGTTCTTGACTATGGCTACACCTTC.

V usage is TRBV5-4 and J usage is TRBJ1-2; weak D call: TRBD1 (6 bases). Germline V gives CDR1 SGHNT, CDR2 YYREEE (reference sequence). With 4 bases removed from V and 4 bases from J, the gap between germline ends came to 11 bases. The CDR3 is 13 residues long. In nucleotides, the CDR3 is TGTGCCAGCAGCGTCGACAGGAGCTATGGCTACACCTTC. Its translation is CASSVDRSYGYTF.

The chain recombines TRBV2 with TRBJ1-6, with D perhaps matching TRBD1 (5 bases). Between the trimmed V and J ends, which lost 0 bases and 10 bases, there was a span of 16 bases. The CDR3 extends over 16 amino acids. Per germline, CDR1 SNHLY and CDR2 FYNNEI. CDR3 sequence: CASSEARELKGSPLHF. The DNA of the CDR3 is TGTGCCAGCAGTGAAGCGCGGGAACTTAAGGGGTCACCCCTCCACTTT.

The chain has TRBV5-1 and TRBJ2-2; 13 nucleotides agree with TRBD2. The CDR3 is made up of 17 amino acids. The junction had 4 bases not matched to a gene; V was cut back by 4 bases and J by 1 base. Germline CDR1 reads SGHRS; CDR2 reads YFSETQ. CDR3 sequence: CASSLRTSGGNTGELFF. The CDR3 DNA reads TGCGCCAGCAGCCTCCGGACTAGCGGGGGGAACACCGGGGAGCTGTTTTTT.

J is TRBJ2-7 and V is TRBV5-5, with D perhaps TRBD1 or TRBD2 (5 bases each). The CDR3 has 15 residues. Germline CDR1 is SGHKS and CDR2 is YYEKEE (reference sequence). V shed 0 bases and J shed 3 bases, with 13 bases lying between them. CDR3 nucleotides: TGTGCCAGCAGCTTGGTTGGGGGATCAAACTACGAGCAGTACTTC. It is translated as CASSLVGGSNYEQYF.